A selection of T cell receptor beta chains follows, all from one sample in a study of T-cell reconstitution after alpha-beta-depleted transplantation in children. MiXCR, run by TCRdb on the PCR reads, gives a single entry per CDR3 protein. The data show over 300,000 distinct CDR3 sequences, over 9% seen once. The sequenced sample was PBMCs from the stem cell graft donor, obtained from the stem cell graft. The receptors were gathered from a human donor who donated a stem cell graft to a child with acute lymphoblastic leukemia. Both conserved end residues are trimmed from each CDR3. Fields, in order: J gene, V gene, CDR3 protein.

j_gene: TRBJ2-7
v_gene: TRBV7-9
CDR3aa: ASSLDFSEQY

j_gene: TRBJ2-1
v_gene: TRBV20-1
CDR3aa: SARGLVRNEQF

j_gene: TRBJ2-7
v_gene: TRBV10-3
CDR3aa: AISPGGRSYEQY

j_gene: TRBJ2-3
v_gene: TRBV4-2
CDR3aa: ASSHSQRGPSGRRTDTQY

j_gene: TRBJ2-7
v_gene: TRBV12-3/TRBV12-4
CDR3aa: ASSRQITYEQY

j_gene: TRBJ1-1
v_gene: TRBV27
CDR3aa: ASSSIELGQLNTEAF

j_gene: TRBJ2-3
v_gene: TRBV5-1
CDR3aa: ASSSEGDTQY

j_gene: TRBJ1-1
v_gene: TRBV7-9
CDR3aa: ASSPTPEAF

j_gene: TRBJ2-2
v_gene: TRBV9
CDR3aa: ASSDDAGHTGELF

j_gene: TRBJ1-6
v_gene: TRBV19
CDR3aa: ASGQALTSPLH

j_gene: TRBJ2-7
v_gene: TRBV5-1
CDR3aa: ASSSGLAGGPSSYEQY

j_gene: TRBJ2-1
v_gene: TRBV5-1
CDR3aa: ASSLVGYEQF

j_gene: TRBJ1-2
v_gene: TRBV6-6
CDR3aa: ASRAGGAGGYT

j_gene: TRBJ2-1
v_gene: TRBV4-3
CDR3aa: ASSQDRQGISPYNEQF

j_gene: TRBJ1-5
v_gene: TRBV15
CDR3aa: ATEGASGQPQH

j_gene: TRBJ2-2
v_gene: TRBV7-3
CDR3aa: ASSGQGGIETGELF

j_gene: TRBJ2-3
v_gene: TRBV9
CDR3aa: ASSDEGLVATDTQY

j_gene: TRBJ2-7
v_gene: TRBV7-3
CDR3aa: ASSLDPLTVPY

j_gene: TRBJ1-2
v_gene: TRBV28
CDR3aa: ASSQPPGQGDLSYGYT

j_gene: TRBJ2-7
v_gene: TRBV7-2
CDR3aa: ASSLAGGNSYEQY

j_gene: TRBJ2-6
v_gene: TRBV4-2
CDR3aa: ASSQDRDRAGANVLT

j_gene: TRBJ2-3
v_gene: TRBV4-2
CDR3aa: AISPSGTYLTTDTQY

j_gene: TRBJ2-3
v_gene: TRBV7-3
CDR3aa: ASSVSGLTDTQY

j_gene: TRBJ2-1
v_gene: TRBV4-3
CDR3aa: ASSQDLGTGAHEQF

j_gene: TRBJ2-2
v_gene: TRBV12-3/TRBV12-4
CDR3aa: ASSYRLAANTGELF

j_gene: TRBJ2-7
v_gene: TRBV11-2
CDR3aa: ASSQTTSGIRPYEQY

j_gene: TRBJ2-7
v_gene: TRBV12-3/TRBV12-4
CDR3aa: ASSFSAGGHEQY

j_gene: TRBJ1-1
v_gene: TRBV15
CDR3aa: ATSRDRLMNTEAF

j_gene: TRBJ2-5
v_gene: TRBV5-1
CDR3aa: ASSTDRGFRGTQY

j_gene: TRBJ2-2
v_gene: TRBV4-1
CDR3aa: ASRLAPPTGELF

j_gene: TRBJ2-4
v_gene: TRBV4-3
CDR3aa: ASSQDRGFGNIQY

j_gene: TRBJ1-5
v_gene: TRBV2
CDR3aa: ASGRDRASNQPQH

j_gene: TRBJ2-1
v_gene: TRBV24-1
CDR3aa: ATSGGFTYNEQF

j_gene: TRBJ2-7
v_gene: TRBV5-1
CDR3aa: ASSLDGQGSYEQY

j_gene: TRBJ2-1
v_gene: TRBV9
CDR3aa: ASSPWGGVDEQF

j_gene: TRBJ2-5
v_gene: TRBV20-1
CDR3aa: SARRDREETQY

j_gene: TRBJ2-1
v_gene: TRBV4-3
CDR3aa: ASSQESRGRNEQF

j_gene: TRBJ2-5
v_gene: TRBV30
CDR3aa: AWSVWPRQETQY

j_gene: TRBJ2-7
v_gene: TRBV27
CDR3aa: ASSLSPGIDYEQY

j_gene: TRBJ2-5
v_gene: TRBV28
CDR3aa: ASTLGQEKTQY

j_gene: TRBJ2-1
v_gene: TRBV7-8
CDR3aa: ASSLGQGVDNEQF

j_gene: TRBJ1-4
v_gene: TRBV7-9
CDR3aa: ASSLNQNNEKLF

j_gene: TRBJ2-5
v_gene: TRBV12-3/TRBV12-4
CDR3aa: ASSSQGSGRETQY

j_gene: TRBJ1-5
v_gene: TRBV7-2
CDR3aa: ASSLGGGGQPQH

j_gene: TRBJ2-3
v_gene: TRBV14
CDR3aa: ASSHRRPSTDTQY